The 10 T cell receptor beta chains below were found in one sample sequenced in a study of blood T cell repertoires in COVID-19. This table comes from immunoSEQ multiplex PCR, and its TCRdb copy is limited to in-frame clones, with some not included. Of a few hundred thousand clones in the sample, around 89% were seen once. The sample taken for sequencing was PBMCs or T cells enriched from blood (not recorded which). These receptors all stem from a woman aged 40-49 years with acute COVID-19.

The genes are TRBV4-1 and TRBJ2-2, with TRBD1 matching 7 bases. The CDR3 has 17 amino acids. V was clipped by 4 bases and J by 0 bases; unmatched bases: 8. CDR1 is MGHRA and CDR2 is YSYEKL in the germline V gene. The CDR3 coding sequence is TGCGCCAGCAGCCGTCAGACAGGGCCCGCGAACACCGGGGAGCTGTTTTTT. Residues: CASSRQTGPANTGELFF.

The CDR3 DNA reads as TGTGCCAGCAGCCCTACGGAGGGCTTACGGCTCCACTTT. This encodes CASSPTEGLRLHF. The chain recombines TRBV12-3 or TRBV12-4 with TRBJ1-6; D uncertain. The CDR3 loop spans 13 amino acids. With 6 bases removed from V and 16 bases from J, the gap between germline ends came to 19 bases.

About this clone: Distinct nucleotide sequences in the sample also encode this CDR3. The genes are TRBV30 and TRBJ2-2; 13 bases map to TRBD2. Germline assignment: CDR1 GTSNPN and CDR2 SVGIG (reference sequence). The V gene end was trimmed by 1 base and the J gene end by 8 bases; junction bases not matched to a gene: 4. This CDR3 region has 15 residues. The CDR3 nucleotides are TGTGCCTGGAGTGGACTAGCGGGGGGCACGGGGGAGCTGTTTTTT. It translates to CAWSGLAGGTGELFF.

The rearrangement links TRBV4-3 to TRBJ2-4, with TRBD2 identical over 7 bases. From germline, CDR1 is LGHNA and CDR2 YSLEER. This CDR3 region has 16 residues. V was clipped by 4 bases and J by 8 bases; unmatched bases: 14. The DNA for the CDR3 is TGCGCCAGCAGCCGCCCAGAGGCGGGGGTTGGGGACATTCAGTACTTC. Translation: CASSRPEAGVGDIQYF.

The chain employs TRBV24-1 and TRBJ1-2; D uncertain. CDR3 length equals 15 residues. Looked up from germline, CDR1 is KGHDR and CDR2 is SFDVKD. The V gene lost 3 bases and the J gene lost 0 bases, with 10 bases spanning the gap. CDR3 nucleotide sequence: TGTGCCACCAGTGATCCGTCTCAGGCTAACTATGGCTACACCTTC. Translation gives CATSDPSQANYGYTF.

This clone was detected only a few times. The chain joins TRBV18 to TRBJ1-1; 9 bases line up with TRBD1. CDR1 is KGHSH and CDR2 is LQKENI in the germline V gene. V lost 3 bases to trimming and J lost 6 bases; unmatched junction nucleotides: 5. This CDR3 has 14 amino acids. The CDR3 bases are TGTGCCAGCTCACCCACAGGGGGCGCGGCTGAAGCTTTCTTT. As protein: CASSPTGGAAEAFF.

The rearrangement uses TRBV12-3 or TRBV12-4 and TRBJ2-2; D unclear. V was cut by 5 bases and J by 1 base, with 5 bases left in between. The CDR3 extends over 13 amino acids. Here the CDR3 DNA reads TGTGCCAGCAGTCCCTTGAACACCGGGGAGCTGTTTTTT. Translation: CASSPLNTGELFF.

V is TRBV19 and J is TRBJ1-2; 7 nucleotides line up with TRBD1. Germline V CDR1 and CDR2: LNHDA, SQIVND (reference sequence). Trimming took 6 bases from V and 6 from J; bases not matched to a gene: 4. CDR3 size: 12 residues. The CDR3 is CASRERGHGYTF. CDR3 DNA: TGTGCCAGTAGGGAGAGGGGGCATGGCTACACCTTC.

This clone was observed a few times. The rearrangement links TRBV10-1 to TRBJ2-3, with 9 bases identical to TRBD2. CDR3 length: 15 amino acids. Trimming cost V 5 bases and J 0 bases; bases outside gene matches: 3. From germline, CDR1 is WNHNN and CDR2 SYGVQD (reference sequence). The CDR3 DNA is TGCGCCAGCAGTCGGCTAGCGGGGAGCACAGATACGCAGTATTTT. Translated, it gives CASSRLAGSTDTQYF.

This chain links TRBV7-2 with TRBJ1-4, with no clear D. The CDR3 is 13 residues long. The V end lost 2 bases, the J end lost 6 bases, and 7 bases lay between the germline ends. The germline CDR1 and CDR2 sequences are SGHTA and FQGNSA. The DNA of the CDR3 is TGTGCCAGCAGCTTAAGACACGATGAAAAACTGTTTTTT. As protein: CASSLRHDEKLFF.